This record looks at one T cell receptor beta chain sequence and its context. This CDR3 is 17 amino acids long. The V gene end was trimmed by 4 bases and the J gene end by 2 bases; junction bases not matched to a gene: 8. Germline CDR1 and CDR2: MNHNS and SASEGT. 60 Vbeta and 13 Jbeta primers were used in PCR. TCRdb keeps only in-frame clones here, not all; method: immunoSEQ multiplex PCR. The profile shows around 200,000 clones, 65% to 90% of them singletons. This sample is part of a study of cytomegalovirus exposure and HLA in healthy donors. The sequenced sample was PBMCs. This chain connects TRBV6-1 to TRBJ1-6, with 7 bases fitting TRBD1. This clonotype originated in a girl aged 2 to 9 in good health and CMV-seropositive. The CDR3 loop is CASSGPPGGTYNSPLHF. CDR3 DNA: TGTGCCAGCAGTGGCCCCCCAGGGGGTACCTATAATTCACCCCTCCACTTT.